This T cell receptor beta chain was recorded in a study of blood T cell repertoires in COVID-19. Study summary: Material from acute and convalescent COVID-19 was sourced from the United States, Italy and Spain. Sources were T cells, B-cell-depleted T cells, or PBMCs; the material itself was cDNA or gDNA.

This clone was recorded once. Measured with immunoSEQ multiplex PCR; TCRdb has only the in-frame clones, and not every one. This table holds 210,000 or so clones, under 80% found once. Sequenced sample: peripheral blood. The TCR originated in a man in his fifties or sixties who had recovered from COVID-19.

The CDR3 loop reads CASSRSDPIYEQYF. The CDR3 DNA follows: TGTGCCAGCAGCCGTAGCGATCCGATCTACGAGCAGTACTTC. This chain connects TRBV27 to TRBJ2-7; weak D call: TRBD2 (5 bases). Trimming took 6 bases from V and 3 from J, leaving 15 bases between them. Per germline, CDR1 MNHEY and CDR2 SMNVEV (reference sequence). This CDR3 is 14 amino acids long.